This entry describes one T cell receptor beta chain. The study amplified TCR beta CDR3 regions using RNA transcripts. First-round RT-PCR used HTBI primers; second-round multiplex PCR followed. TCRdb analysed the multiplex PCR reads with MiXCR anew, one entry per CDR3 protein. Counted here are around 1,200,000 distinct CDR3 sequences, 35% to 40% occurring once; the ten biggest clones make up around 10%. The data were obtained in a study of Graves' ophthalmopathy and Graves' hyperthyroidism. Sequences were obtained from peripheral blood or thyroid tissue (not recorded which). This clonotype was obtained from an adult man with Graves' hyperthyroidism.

The CDR3 is CASRKRDVGNQPQHF. As DNA, the CDR3 is TGCGCCAGCAGGAAACGGGACGTTGGGAATCAGCCCCAGCATTTT. The chain has TRBV4-1 and TRBJ1-5; D may be TRBD1 (5 bases). V lost 6 bases and J 4 bases, leaving 16 bases between the germline ends. From germline, CDR1 is MGHRA and CDR2 YSYEKL. CDR3 size: 15 residues.